Reported below is one TCR beta chain. Its specificity is unknown. TCRB transcripts that were expressed got sequenced, as all of the isolated RNA had been reverse transcribed. Clones were read by immunoSEQ multiplex PCR, and TCRdb kept only the in-frame ones, dropping some. The sample comprises around 240,000 clones, about a sixth of which are singletons, and about 0.092% rests with the top ten. A sort by CD45RO/CCR7/CD25/CD127/CD95/CD27 yielded CD4+ naive, central memory, regulatory and stem cell-like memory cells. This specimen comes from a study of beta chain features in type 1 diabetes. Study-level results: Among patients with Type 1 diabetes, TCRB CDR3s were moderately but significantly shorter in every one of the four CD4+ subsets.

The CDR3 loop spans 14 amino acids. Germline V CDR1 and CDR2: SEHNR, FQNEAQ (reference sequence). Trimming shortened V by 0 bases and J by 7 bases, and 12 bases separated the two germline ends. This TCR came from a man between 25 and 39 years old with type 1 diabetes. The V gene is TRBV7-9, the J gene TRBJ2-5; no clear D. The sample taken for sequencing was naive CD4+ T cells from blood. DNA of the CDR3: TGTGCCAGCAGCTTAGCGCAGCTTTCGGGGACCCAGTACTTC. Translated, it gives CASSLAQLSGTQYF. The variable domain in full, with the rest retrieved from reference TRBV7-9 and TRBJ2-5, is DTGVSQNPRHKITKRGQNVTFRCDPISEHNRLYWYRQTLGQGPEFLTYFQNEAQLEKSRLLSDRFSAERPKGSFSTLEIQRTEQGDSAMYLCASSLAQLSGTQYFGPGTRLLVL.